The T cell receptor (beta chain) under discussion was sequenced for a study of blood T cell repertoires in COVID-19. For the study at large: Nucleic acid was either cDNA or gDNA, and it came from T cells, B-cell-depleted T cells, or PBMCs.

The CDR3 consists of 15 residues. V shed 0 bases and J shed 9 bases, with 18 bases lying between them. Germline-derived CDR1 and CDR2 are LGHDT and YNNKEL (reference sequence). This clone was seen a handful of times. Assay used: immunoSEQ multiplex PCR; TCRdb lists only in-frame clones, some missing. The sample holds about 180,000 clones, approximately 80% seen once. The chain employs TRBV3-1 (or the pseudogene TRBV3-2) and TRBJ2-7; D is undetermined. Material: peripheral blood. This TCR was recovered from a middle-aged woman with COVID-19, enrolled during active disease. CDR3 amino acids: CASSQESRYWSGQYF. CDR3 coding DNA: TGTGCCAGCAGCCAAGAGTCGAGATATTGGTCGGGGCAGTACTTC.